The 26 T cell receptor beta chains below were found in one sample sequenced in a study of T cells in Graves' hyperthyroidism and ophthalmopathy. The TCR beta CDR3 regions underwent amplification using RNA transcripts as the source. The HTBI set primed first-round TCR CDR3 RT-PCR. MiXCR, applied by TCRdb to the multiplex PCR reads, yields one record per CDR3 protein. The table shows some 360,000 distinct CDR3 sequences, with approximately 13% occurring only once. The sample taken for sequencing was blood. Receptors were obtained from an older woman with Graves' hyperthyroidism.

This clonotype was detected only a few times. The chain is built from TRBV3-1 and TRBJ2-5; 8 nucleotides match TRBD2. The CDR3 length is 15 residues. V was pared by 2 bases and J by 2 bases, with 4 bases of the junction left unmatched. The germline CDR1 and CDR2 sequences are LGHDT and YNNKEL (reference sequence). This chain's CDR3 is CASSQSGLAQETQYF. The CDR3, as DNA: TGTGCCAGCAGCCAAAGCGGACTAGCTCAAGAGACCCAGTACTTC.

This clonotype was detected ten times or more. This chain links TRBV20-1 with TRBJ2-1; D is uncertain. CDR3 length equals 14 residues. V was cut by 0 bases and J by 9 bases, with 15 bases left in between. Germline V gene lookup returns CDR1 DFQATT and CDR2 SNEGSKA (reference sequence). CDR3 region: CSARDRTRASEQFF. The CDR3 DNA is TGCAGTGCTAGAGATCGGACGAGAGCGTCTGAGCAGTTCTTC.

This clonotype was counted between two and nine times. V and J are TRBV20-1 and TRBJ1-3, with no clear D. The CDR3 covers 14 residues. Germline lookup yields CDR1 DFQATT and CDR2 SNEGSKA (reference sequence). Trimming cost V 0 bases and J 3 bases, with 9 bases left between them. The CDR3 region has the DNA TGCAGTGCTAGAGATACACAGCGTGGAAACACCATATATTTT. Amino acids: CSARDTQRGNTIYF.

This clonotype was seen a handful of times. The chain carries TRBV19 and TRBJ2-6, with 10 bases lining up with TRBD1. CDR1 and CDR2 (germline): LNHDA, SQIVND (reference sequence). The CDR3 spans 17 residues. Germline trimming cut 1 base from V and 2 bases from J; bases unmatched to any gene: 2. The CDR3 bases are TGTGCCAGTAGTATAGGACAGGGGGCAGCTGGGGCCAACGTCCTGACTTTC. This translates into CASSIGQGAAGANVLTF.

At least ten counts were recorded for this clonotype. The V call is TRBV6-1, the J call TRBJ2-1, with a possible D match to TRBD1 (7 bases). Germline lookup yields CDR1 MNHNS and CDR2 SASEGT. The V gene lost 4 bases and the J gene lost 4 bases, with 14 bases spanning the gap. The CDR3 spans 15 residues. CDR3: CASSARQGGYNEQFF. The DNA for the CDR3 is TGTGCCAGCAGTGCCAGACAGGGAGGATACAATGAGCAGTTCTTC.

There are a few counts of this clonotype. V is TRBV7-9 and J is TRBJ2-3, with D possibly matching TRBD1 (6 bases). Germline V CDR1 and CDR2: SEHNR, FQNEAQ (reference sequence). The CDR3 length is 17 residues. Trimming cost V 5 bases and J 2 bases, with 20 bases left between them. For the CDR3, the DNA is TGTGCCAGCAGCCCGGGGAGAGGCAGGGGATCCACAGATACGCAGTATTTT. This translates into CASSPGRGRGSTDTQYF. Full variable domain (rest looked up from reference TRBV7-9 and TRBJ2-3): DTGVSQNPRHKITKRGQNVTFRCDPISEHNRLYWYRQTLGQGPEFLTYFQNEAQLEKSRLLSDRFSAERPKGSFSTLEIQRTEQGDSAMYLCASSPGRGRGSTDTQYFGPGTRLTVL.

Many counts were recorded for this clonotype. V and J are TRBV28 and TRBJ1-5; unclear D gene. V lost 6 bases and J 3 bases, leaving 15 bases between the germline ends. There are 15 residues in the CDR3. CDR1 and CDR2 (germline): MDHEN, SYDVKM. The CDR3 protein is CASRPLIWANQPQHF. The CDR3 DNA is TGTGCCAGCAGACCCCTTATCTGGGCCAATCAGCCCCAGCATTTT.

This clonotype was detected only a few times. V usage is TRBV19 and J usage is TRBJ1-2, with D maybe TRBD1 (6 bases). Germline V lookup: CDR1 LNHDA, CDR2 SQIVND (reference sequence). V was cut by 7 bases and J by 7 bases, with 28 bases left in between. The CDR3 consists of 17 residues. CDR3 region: CASNRPTPGGAVSGYTF. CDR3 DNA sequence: TGTGCCAGTAATCGACCCACCCCGGGGGGGGCGGTTAGTGGCTACACCTTC.

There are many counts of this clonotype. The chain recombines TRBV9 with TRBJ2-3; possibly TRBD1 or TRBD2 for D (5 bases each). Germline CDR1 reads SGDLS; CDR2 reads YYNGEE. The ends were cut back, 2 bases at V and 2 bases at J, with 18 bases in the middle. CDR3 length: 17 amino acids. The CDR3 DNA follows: TGTGCCAGCAGCGTCTCGAGGTTTGGGGGAAACACAGATACGCAGTATTTT. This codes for CASSVSRFGGNTDTQYF.

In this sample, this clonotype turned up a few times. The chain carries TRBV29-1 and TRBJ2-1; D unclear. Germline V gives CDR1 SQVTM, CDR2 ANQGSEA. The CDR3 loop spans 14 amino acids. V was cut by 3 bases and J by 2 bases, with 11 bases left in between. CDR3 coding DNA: TGCAGCGTTGAGAGCACCACCACCTACAATGAGCAGTTCTTC. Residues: CSVESTTTYNEQFF.

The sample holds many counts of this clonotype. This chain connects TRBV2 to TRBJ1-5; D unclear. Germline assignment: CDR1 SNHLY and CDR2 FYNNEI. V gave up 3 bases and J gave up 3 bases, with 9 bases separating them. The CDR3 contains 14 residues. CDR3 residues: CASSDPQPNQPQHF. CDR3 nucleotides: TGTGCCAGCAGTGACCCTCAACCCAATCAGCCCCAGCATTTT. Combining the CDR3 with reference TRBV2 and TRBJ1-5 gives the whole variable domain EPEVTQTPSHQVTQMGQEVILRCVPISNHLYFYWYRQILGQKVEFLVSFYNNEISEKSEIFDDQFSVERPDGSNFTLKIRSTKLEDSAMYFCASSDPQPNQPQHFGDGTRLSIL.

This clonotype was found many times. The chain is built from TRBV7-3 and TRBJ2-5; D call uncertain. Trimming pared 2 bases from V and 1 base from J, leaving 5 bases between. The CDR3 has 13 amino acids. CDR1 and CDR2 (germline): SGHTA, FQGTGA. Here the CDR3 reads CASSLLAQETQYF. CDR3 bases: TGTGCCAGCAGCTTATTAGCCCAAGAGACCCAGTACTTC.

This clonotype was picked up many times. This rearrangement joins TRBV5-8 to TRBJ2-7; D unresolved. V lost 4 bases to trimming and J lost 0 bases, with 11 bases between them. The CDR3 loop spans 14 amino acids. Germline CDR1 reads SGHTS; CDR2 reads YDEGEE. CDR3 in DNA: TGTGCCAGCAGCCCTCTGACGGGCTCCTACGAGCAGTACTTC. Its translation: CASSPLTGSYEQYF. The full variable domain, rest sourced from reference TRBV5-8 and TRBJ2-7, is EAGVTQSPTHLIKTRGQQATLRCSPISGHTSVYWYQQALGLGLQFLLWYDEGEERNRGNFPPRFSGRQFPNYSSELNVNALELEDSALYLCASSPLTGSYEQYFGPGTRLTVT.

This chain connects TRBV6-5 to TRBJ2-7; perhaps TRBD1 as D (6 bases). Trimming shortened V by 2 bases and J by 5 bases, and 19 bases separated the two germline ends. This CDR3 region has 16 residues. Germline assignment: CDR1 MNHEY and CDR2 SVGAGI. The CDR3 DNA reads TGTGCCAGCAGTTACACCACCTTGAGGGGGACCCACGAGCAGTACTTC. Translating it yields CASSYTTLRGTHEQYF.

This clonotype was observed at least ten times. CDR3: CASITHTEAFF. In DNA form, the CDR3 reads TGTGCCAGCATTACCCACACTGAAGCTTTCTTT. This sequence joins TRBV2 and TRBJ1-1; D unresolved. Looked up from germline, CDR1 is SNHLY and CDR2 is FYNNEI. The CDR3 is made up of 11 amino acids. V lost 7 bases and J 3 bases, leaving 6 bases between the germline ends.

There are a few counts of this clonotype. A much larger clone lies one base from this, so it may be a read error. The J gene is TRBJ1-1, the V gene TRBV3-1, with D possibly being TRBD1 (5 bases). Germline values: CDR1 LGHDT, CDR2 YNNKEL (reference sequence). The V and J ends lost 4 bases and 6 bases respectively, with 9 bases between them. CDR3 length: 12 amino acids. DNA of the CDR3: TGTGCCAGCAGCCGACAGTCCGCTGAAGCTTTCTTT. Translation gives CASSRQSAEAFF.

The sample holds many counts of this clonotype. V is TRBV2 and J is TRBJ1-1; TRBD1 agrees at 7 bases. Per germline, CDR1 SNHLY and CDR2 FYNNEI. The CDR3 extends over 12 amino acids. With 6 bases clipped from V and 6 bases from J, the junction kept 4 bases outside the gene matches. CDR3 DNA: TGTGCCAGCAGCCGGGACAGCTCTGAAGCTTTCTTT. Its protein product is CASSRDSSEAFF.

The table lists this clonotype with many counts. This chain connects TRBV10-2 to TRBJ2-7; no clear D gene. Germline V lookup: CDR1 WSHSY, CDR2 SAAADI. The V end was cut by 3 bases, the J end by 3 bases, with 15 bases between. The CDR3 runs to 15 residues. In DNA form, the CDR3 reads TGCGCCAGCAGTGACACAATTCGACGAAACTACGAGCAGTACTTC. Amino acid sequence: CASSDTIRRNYEQYF.

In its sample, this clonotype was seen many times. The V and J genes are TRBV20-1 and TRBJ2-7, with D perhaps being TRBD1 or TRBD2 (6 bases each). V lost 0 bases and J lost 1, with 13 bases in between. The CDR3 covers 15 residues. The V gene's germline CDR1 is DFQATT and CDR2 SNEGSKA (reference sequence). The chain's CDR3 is CSARDPQGRSYEQYF. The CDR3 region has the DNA TGCAGTGCTAGAGACCCGCAGGGGAGGTCCTACGAGCAGTACTTC.

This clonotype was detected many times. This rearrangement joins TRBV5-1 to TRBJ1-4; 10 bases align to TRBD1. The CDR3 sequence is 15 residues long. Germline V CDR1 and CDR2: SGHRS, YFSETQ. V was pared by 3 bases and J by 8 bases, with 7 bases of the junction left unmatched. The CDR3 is CASSSSGTGVEKLFF. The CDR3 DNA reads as TGCGCCAGCAGCTCCTCCGGGACAGGGGTGGAAAAACTGTTTTTT.

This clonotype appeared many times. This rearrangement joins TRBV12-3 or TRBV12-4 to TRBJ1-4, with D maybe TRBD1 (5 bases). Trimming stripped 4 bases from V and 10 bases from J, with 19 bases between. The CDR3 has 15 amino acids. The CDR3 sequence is CASSSTGAAPSKLFF. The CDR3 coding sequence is TGTGCCAGCAGTTCCACCGGGGCCGCGCCGTCAAAACTGTTTTTT.

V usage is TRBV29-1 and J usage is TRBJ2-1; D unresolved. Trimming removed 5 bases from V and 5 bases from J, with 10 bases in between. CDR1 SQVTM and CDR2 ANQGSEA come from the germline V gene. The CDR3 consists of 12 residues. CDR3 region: CSVSALDNEQFF. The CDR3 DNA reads TGCAGCGTTTCAGCCTTGGACAATGAGCAGTTCTTC.

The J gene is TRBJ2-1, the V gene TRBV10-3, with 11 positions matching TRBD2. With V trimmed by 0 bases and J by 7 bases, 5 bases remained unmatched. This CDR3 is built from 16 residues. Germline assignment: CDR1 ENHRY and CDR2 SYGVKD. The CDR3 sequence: CAISESLTSGSNEQFF. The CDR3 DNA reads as TGTGCCATCAGTGAGTCGTTAACTAGCGGGAGTAATGAGCAGTTCTTC.

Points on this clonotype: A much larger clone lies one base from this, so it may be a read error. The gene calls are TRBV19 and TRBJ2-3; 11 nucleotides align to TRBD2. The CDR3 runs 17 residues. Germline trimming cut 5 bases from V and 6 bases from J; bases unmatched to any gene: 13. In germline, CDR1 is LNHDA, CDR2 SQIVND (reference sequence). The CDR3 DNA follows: TGTGCCAGTAGTGTTTGGACTAGCGGGCTCCTAAAGGATACGCAGTATTTT. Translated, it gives CASSVWTSGLLKDTQYF.

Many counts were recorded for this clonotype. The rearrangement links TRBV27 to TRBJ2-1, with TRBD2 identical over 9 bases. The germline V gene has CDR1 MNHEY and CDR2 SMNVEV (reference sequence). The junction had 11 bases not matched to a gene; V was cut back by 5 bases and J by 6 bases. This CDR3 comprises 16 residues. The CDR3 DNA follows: TGTGCCAGCAGTACCCCGAAGCGGGGGGCGGGCAATGAGCAGTTCTTC. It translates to CASSTPKRGAGNEQFF.

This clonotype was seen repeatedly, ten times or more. CDR3 bases: TGTGCCAGCAGTTTAGTAGGTCATTCGAACACCGGGGAGCTGTTTTTT. It translates to CASSLVGHSNTGELFF. This chain connects TRBV28 to TRBJ2-2; D unresolved. The V gene lost 2 bases and the J gene lost 0 bases, with 10 bases spanning the gap. CDR3 size: 16 residues. The V gene's germline CDR1 is MDHEN and CDR2 SYDVKM.